This TCR beta chain was captured in a study of Ad26.COV2.S vaccination and SARS-CoV-2 variants. Trimming cost V 2 bases and J 3 bases; bases outside gene matches: 6. Germline CDR1 is MNHEY and CDR2 is SVGAGI. CDR3 length equals 16 residues. The protocol was immunoSEQ multiplex PCR, while the TCRdb copy is restricted to in-frame clones and leaves out a portion. The sample includes roughly 180,000 clones, around 85% of them seen just once. This TCR was recovered from a human donor who had recovered from COVID-19. This sample comprised peripheral blood, obtained after recovery from COVID-19. The chain carries TRBV6-5 and TRBJ2-7, with 11 bases lining up with TRBD2. CDR3 in DNA: TGTGCCAGCAGTTACAAAAGGCTAGCGGGAGGCTACGAGCAGTACTTC. It yields the protein CASSYKRLAGGYEQYF.